The 17 T cell receptor beta chains below all came from one sample that was sequenced in a study of T cell clones after liver transplantation. The data were produced by immunoSEQ multiplex PCR, yet TCRdb's version contains in-frame clones alone and is incomplete. The sample has about 51,000 clones, approximately 71% seen once. The sample here was CD4+ T cells from blood, taken more than 53 months after liver transplant. The receptors here all came from a human patient who received a liver transplant. Some T cells could come from the graft donor.

J is TRBJ1-5 and V is TRBV29-1, with no clear D. Germline loops: CDR1 SQVTM, CDR2 ANQGSEA. This CDR3 has 13 amino acids. Trimming removed 0 bases from V and 6 bases from J, with 9 bases in between. CDR3 residues: CSVEETAGQPQHF. The CDR3 coding sequence is TGCAGCGTTGAAGAAACGGCGGGTCAGCCCCAGCATTTT. The variable domain in full, completed from reference TRBV29-1 and TRBJ1-5, reads SAVISQKPSRDICQRGTSLTIQCQVDSQVTMMFWYRQQPGQSLTLIATANQGSEATYESGFVIDKFPISRPNLTFSTLTVSNMSPEDSSIYLCSVEETAGQPQHFGDGTRLSIL.

This clone is medium-sized by share. The rearrangement links TRBV5-1 to TRBJ2-3; 11 bases match TRBD1. The CDR3 has 16 amino acids. The junction had 11 bases not matched to a gene; V was cut back by 6 bases and J by 5 bases. Germline V gene data show CDR1 as SGHRS and CDR2 as YFSETQ. The CDR3 bases are TGCGCCAGCACCCCTAGGGGACAGGGGGTGGGAGATACGCAGTATTTT. This codes for CASTPRGQGVGDTQYF.

A few counts support this clone. The V and J genes are TRBV7-2 and TRBJ2-3; D assignment may be TRBD1 or TRBD2 (5 bases each). The V gene's germline CDR1 is SGHTA and CDR2 FQGNSA. V lost 7 bases to trimming and J lost 0 bases, with 14 bases between them. The CDR3 runs to 15 residues. CDR3 protein: CASTPGAASTDTQYF. The CDR3 DNA is TGTGCCAGCACCCCCGGGGCAGCTAGCACAGATACGCAGTATTTT.

The chain employs TRBV6-1 and TRBJ1-1; D not resolved. The CDR3 contains 15 residues. V gave up 0 bases and J gave up 1 base, with 9 bases separating them. Germline V gene sequence: CDR1 MNHNS, CDR2 SASEGT. CDR3 region: CASSEAGSGNTEAFF. The CDR3 nucleotides are TGTGCCAGCAGTGAAGCGGGGTCGGGGAACACTGAAGCTTTCTTT.

This rearrangement joins TRBV27 to TRBJ2-6; D is unresolved. The ends were cut back, 6 bases at V and 0 bases at J, with 9 bases in the middle. The CDR3 spans 15 residues. From germline, CDR1 is MNHEY and CDR2 SMNVEV (reference sequence). The CDR3 loop is CASSRILSGANVLTF. The CDR3 nucleotides are TGTGCCAGCAGCCGGATCCTCTCTGGGGCCAACGTCCTGACTTTC.

V and J are TRBV18 and TRBJ2-1; D unclear. There are 14 residues in the CDR3. Germline assignment: CDR1 KGHSH and CDR2 LQKENI. Deletions cut 0 bases from V and 4 bases from J, with 7 bases between. CDR3 in amino acids: CASSPPARYNEQFF. CDR3 DNA: TGTGCCAGCTCACCACCAGCAAGGTACAATGAGCAGTTCTTC.

The chain links TRBV2 to TRBJ1-1; no definite D call. Germline V gene sequence: CDR1 SNHLY, CDR2 FYNNEI. V dropped 1 base and J dropped 13 bases, with 16 bases sitting between them. This CDR3 comprises 13 residues. CDR3 amino acids: CASSEGPLGSYFF. CDR3 nucleotide sequence: TGTGCCAGCAGTGAAGGCCCCCTTGGTTCGTATTTCTTT.

A word on this clone: The junction shows a germline mismatch at one end, possibly a read error. The genes are TRBV28 and TRBJ1-1; D is unresolved. The CDR3 has 11 amino acids. Germline assignment: CDR1 MDHEN and CDR2 SYDVKM. CDR3 residues: CASRENNEAFF. CDR3 coding DNA: TGTGCCAGCAGAGAGAACAATGAAGCTTTCTTT.

The count of this clone is one. This chain connects TRBV9 to TRBJ2-7; TRBD1 matches 9 bases. V was pared by 5 bases and J by 3 bases, with 9 bases of the junction left unmatched. Germline V gives CDR1 SGDLS, CDR2 YYNGEE. CDR3 length: 15 residues. Here the CDR3 DNA reads TGTGCCAGCAGAGCCTCCGGGACAGGGAGCTACGAGCAGTACTTC. It codes for CASRASGTGSYEQYF.

This clone was observed once. This chain's CDR3 is CASSIQGAGTEAFF. As DNA, the CDR3 is TGTGCCAGCAGTATACAGGGGGCAGGCACTGAAGCTTTCTTT. The V and J genes are TRBV6-5 and TRBJ1-1; 9 bases are shared with TRBD1. V trimming: 5 bases; J trimming: 4 bases; junction bases outside the gene matches: 5. The CDR3 runs to 14 residues. Germline assignment: CDR1 MNHEY and CDR2 SVGAGI.

This sequence joins TRBV6-5 and TRBJ2-2, with a possible D match to TRBD2 (5 bases). V was trimmed by 6 bases and J by 7 bases, leaving 15 bases between them. The germline gives CDR1 MNHEY, CDR2 SVGAGI. This CDR3 has 14 residues. CDR3 residues: CASRSGGGGGELFF. In DNA, the CDR3 is TGTGCCAGCAGGAGCGGCGGCGGTGGCGGGGAGCTGTTTTTT.

The chain is built from TRBV7-2 and TRBJ1-3, with unresolved D. The CDR3 consists of 15 residues. CDR1 SGHTA and CDR2 FQGNSA come from the germline V gene. Deletions cut 0 bases from V and 1 base from J, with 7 bases between. The CDR3: CASSLAPGSGNTIYF. DNA for the CDR3: TGTGCCAGCAGCTTAGCTCCAGGATCTGGAAACACCATATATTTT.

The rearrangement links TRBV25-1 to TRBJ2-7; no reliable D call. Trimming shortened V by 2 bases and J by 9 bases, and 17 bases separated the two germline ends. This CDR3 spans 14 amino acids. Germline V gene sequence: CDR1 MGHDK, CDR2 SYGVNS. The CDR3 coding sequence is TGTGCCAGCAGTGAAGTGCGGCCGCCTACGAGGCAGTACTTC. This sequence encodes CASSEVRPPTRQYF.

The chain is built from TRBV11-1 and TRBJ2-7; D is perhaps TRBD1 (6 bases). V lost 8 bases to trimming and J lost 6 bases, with 20 bases between them. This CDR3 has 14 residues. CDR1 and CDR2 (germline): SGHAT, FQDESV (reference sequence). In DNA, the CDR3 is TGTGCCAGCGCTGGGGGCCTAGCAGTGAGCGAGCAGTACTTC. Translating gives CASAGGLAVSEQYF.

V is TRBV7-8 and J is TRBJ2-7; 9 positions match TRBD2. With V trimmed by 5 bases and J by 4 bases, 12 bases remained unmatched. The germline V gene has CDR1 SGHVS and CDR2 FQNEAQ. The CDR3 has 16 amino acids. The CDR3: CASSPPWVAGEYEQYF. CDR3 coding DNA: TGTGCCAGCAGCCCCCCTTGGGTAGCGGGGGAGTACGAGCAGTACTTC.

The J gene is TRBJ2-7, the V gene TRBV29-1; D gene uncertain. V lost 0 bases and J lost 2, with 14 bases in between. The CDR3 covers 15 residues. From germline, CDR1 is SQVTM and CDR2 ANQGSEA. The CDR3 nucleotides are TGCAGCGTTGAAGAGAGCTCCGGACCCCCCTACGAGCAGTACTTC. Its protein product is CSVEESSGPPYEQYF.

The CDR3: CASSLGTGGGHNEQFF. CDR3 in DNA: TGTGCCAGCAGCTTAGGAACGGGGGGGGGCCACAATGAGCAGTTCTTC. The V call is TRBV7-8, the J call TRBJ2-1; TRBD2 matches at 8 bases. Looked up from germline, CDR1 is SGHVS and CDR2 is FQNEAQ. The CDR3 is 16 amino acids. With 1 base clipped from V and 5 bases from J, the junction kept 7 bases outside the gene matches.